The 13 T cell receptor beta chains in this list originate from one sample, sequenced in a study of cytomegalovirus exposure and HLA in healthy donors. The study ran its PCR with 60 Vbeta and 13 Jbeta primers. The protocol was immunoSEQ multiplex PCR, while the TCRdb copy is restricted to in-frame clones and leaves out a portion. This table has 150,000 or so clones, roughly four fifths appearing once. The sequenced sample consisted of PBMCs. These receptors were obtained from a woman aged 40 to 49 in good health and CMV-seronegative.

This clone was detected a few times. The chain joins TRBV25-1 to TRBJ2-1; 7 bases match TRBD2. J gave up 1 base and V 2 bases, and 2 bases lay outside the gene matches. Germline lookup yields CDR1 MGHDK and CDR2 SYGVNS. CDR3 length equals 15 residues. Here the CDR3 reads CASSEGRESYNEQFF. CDR3 DNA: TGTGCCAGCAGTGAAGGGCGGGAGTCCTACAATGAGCAGTTCTTC.

The chain has TRBV19 and TRBJ1-1, with 11 bases fitting TRBD1. V gave up 3 bases and J gave up 1 base; unmatched junction bases: 7. Germline CDR1 and CDR2: LNHDA and SQIVND (reference sequence). The CDR3 is 17 amino acids. CDR3 region: CASSIQGQGAWNTEAFF. Written as DNA, the CDR3 is TGTGCCAGTAGTATCCAAGGACAGGGGGCGTGGAACACTGAAGCTTTCTTT.

The chain couples TRBV7-3 to TRBJ2-7; D is perhaps TRBD1 (6 bases). Per germline, CDR1 SGHTA and CDR2 FQGTGA. V dropped 1 base and J dropped 2 bases, with 12 bases sitting between them. The CDR3 is made up of 15 amino acids. The CDR3 here is CASSLRGRDTYEQYF. The CDR3 nucleotides read TGTGCCAGCAGCTTAAGGGGCAGGGACACCTACGAGCAGTACTTC.

The chain employs TRBV5-1 and TRBJ2-5; D possibly corresponds to TRBD1 (7 bases). The V end was cut by 4 bases, the J end by 2 bases, with 15 bases between. The CDR3 length is 15 residues. The germline gives CDR1 SGHRS, CDR2 YFSETQ. CDR3 coding DNA: TGCGCCAGCAGCGGAGGGGGCGGAGGACAAGAGACCCAGTACTTC. Its protein product is CASSGGGGGQETQYF.

In DNA form, the CDR3 reads TGTGCCAGCAGCCCTTACAGGGGATCCACTGAAGCTTTCTTT. This translates into CASSPYRGSTEAFF. The V call is TRBV5-6, the J call TRBJ1-1; 7 positions agree with TRBD1. The germline CDR1 and CDR2 sequences are SGHDT and YYEEEE. CDR3 length: 14 amino acids. J was trimmed by 4 bases and V by 4 bases; bases with no gene match: 7.

The rearrangement joins TRBV30 to TRBJ1-1; D call uncertain. With 7 bases removed from V and 7 bases from J, the gap between germline ends came to 13 bases. CDR1 is GTSNPN and CDR2 is SVGIG in the germline V gene (reference sequence). The CDR3 sequence is 11 residues long. The CDR3, as DNA: TGTGCCTCGGAGGGCCGAGTTGAAGCTTTCTTT. Its translation is CASEGRVEAFF.

The chain carries TRBV7-9 and TRBJ1-5, with 7 positions matching TRBD1. The CDR3 runs 16 residues. Germline V gives CDR1 SEHNR, CDR2 FQNEAQ (reference sequence). Unmatched junction bases numbered 7, after V lost 2 bases and J lost 3 bases. CDR3 amino acids: CASSLSTGDINQPQHF. In DNA, the CDR3 is TGTGCCAGCAGCTTATCTACAGGGGACATCAATCAGCCCCAGCATTTT. Together with reference TRBV7-9 and TRBJ1-5, the CDR3 gives the full variable domain: DTGVSQNPRHKITKRGQNVTFRCDPISEHNRLYWYRQTLGQGPEFLTYFQNEAQLEKSRLLSDRFSAERPKGSFSTLEIQRTEQGDSAMYLCASSLSTGDINQPQHFGDGTRLSIL.

The rearrangement joins TRBV18 to TRBJ2-4; 10 nucleotides match TRBD2. This CDR3 contains 18 residues. J gave up 0 bases and V 3 bases, and 8 bases lay outside the gene matches. Per the germline V gene, CDR1 is KGHSH and CDR2 is LQKENI. The CDR3 DNA sequence: TGTGCCAGCTCACCCCTAGCGGGAGTGTCGATAGCCAAAAACATTCAGTACTTC. As protein: CASSPLAGVSIAKNIQYF.

The chain employs TRBV11-1 and TRBJ2-7, with 9 bases fitting TRBD1. Unmatched junction bases numbered 7, after V lost 6 bases and J lost 7 bases. Germline assignment: CDR1 SGHAT and CDR2 FQDESV (reference sequence). CDR3 size: 13 residues. The CDR3 nucleotides are TGTGCCAGCAGGCGGACAGGGGCGGGAGAGCAGTACTTC. Translation gives CASRRTGAGEQYF. Full variable domain (outside the CDR3, taken from reference TRBV11-1 and TRBJ2-7): EAEVAQSPRYKITEKSQAVAFWCDPISGHATLYWYRQILGQGPELLVQFQDESVVDDSQLPKDRFSAERLKGVDSTLKIQPAELGDSAMYLCASRRTGAGEQYFGPGTRLTVT.

The rearrangement links TRBV29-1 to TRBJ2-3; TRBD2 matches 7 bases. The CDR3 length is 15 residues. The germline gives CDR1 SQVTM, CDR2 ANQGSEA. V dropped 4 bases and J dropped 3; count of bases not matched to a gene: 10. CDR3 coding DNA: TGCAGCGTTGGGAAGGCGGGAGTAGAGACAGATACGCAGTATTTT. Translated, it gives CSVGKAGVETDTQYF.

The rearrangement joins TRBV5-1 to TRBJ2-3, with 7 bases aligning to TRBD1. The CDR3 contains 13 residues. The J segment lost 4 bases and the V segment lost 3 bases, leaving 2 bases of the junction unmatched. The germline V gene has CDR1 SGHRS and CDR2 YFSETQ. CDR3 sequence: CASSWGTADTQYF. The CDR3 bases are TGCGCCAGCAGCTGGGGGACAGCAGATACGCAGTATTTT.

V usage is TRBV19 and J usage is TRBJ1-1, with D possibly TRBD1 on 6 matching bases. There are 14 residues in the CDR3. V lost 4 bases and J lost 3, with 12 bases in between. Germline V gene sequence: CDR1 LNHDA, CDR2 SQIVND (reference sequence). CDR3 loop: CASSKRGKDTEAFF. CDR3 sequence (DNA): TGTGCCAGTAGTAAAAGGGGGAAGGACACTGAAGCTTTCTTT.

V and J are TRBV5-6 and TRBJ2-5; TRBD1 aligns across 8 bases. The CDR3 contains 16 residues. V lost 0 bases, J lost 4 bases, and 8 bases stayed unmatched. The germline CDR1 and CDR2 sequences are SGHDT and YYEEEE. Here the CDR3 DNA reads TGTGCCAGCAGCTTGGCCCTCGGACAGGGAAGAGAGACCCAGTACTTC. Protein: CASSLALGQGRETQYF.